This TCR beta chain comes out of a study of response to subunit inactivated influenza vaccine. As regards this clonotype: The antigen is unknown.

Trimming left V 3 bases short and J 4 bases short, with 16 bases between. Germline V gene data show CDR1 as MDHEN and CDR2 as SYDVKM. The CDR3 has 15 residues. Using its own MiXCR run on the RT-PCR reads, TCRdb lists one record per CDR3 protein. The repertoire holds roughly 570,000 distinct CDR3 sequences, 12% to 15% seen once, with more than 9.5% in the top ten. The study's findings and limits: The authors suggested that few new T cells are recruited per seasonal influenza vaccination.

The receptor was isolated from a man aged 45-60 years who received an inactivated influenza vaccine. The sample in question was PBMCs from blood, obtained about 12 days after vaccination. The chain uses TRBV28 and TRBJ2-7; D perhaps matches TRBD2 (6 bases). The CDR3, as DNA: TGTGCCAGCAGTTTCAGCGGGCGAAGGGTATACGAGCAGTACTTC. This translates into CASSFSGRRVYEQYF.